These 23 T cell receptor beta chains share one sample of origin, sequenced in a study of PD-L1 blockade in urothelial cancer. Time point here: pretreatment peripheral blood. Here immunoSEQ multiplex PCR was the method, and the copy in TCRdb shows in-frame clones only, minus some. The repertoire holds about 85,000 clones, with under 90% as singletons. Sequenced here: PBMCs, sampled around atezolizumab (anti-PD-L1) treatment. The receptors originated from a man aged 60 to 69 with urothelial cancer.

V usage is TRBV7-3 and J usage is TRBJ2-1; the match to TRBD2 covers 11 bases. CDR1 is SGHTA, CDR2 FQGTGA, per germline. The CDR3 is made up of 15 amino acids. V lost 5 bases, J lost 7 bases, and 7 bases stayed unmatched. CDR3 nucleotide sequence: TGTGCCAGCAGCATTAGCGGGGGGGCCTGGAATGAGCAGTTCTTC. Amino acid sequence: CASSISGGAWNEQFF. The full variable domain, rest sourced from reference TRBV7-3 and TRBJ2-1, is GAGVSQTPSNKVTEKGKYVELRCDPISGHTALYWYRQSLGQGPEFLIYFQGTGAADDSGLPNDRFFAVRPEGSVSTLKIQRTERGDSAVYLCASSISGGAWNEQFFGPGTRLTVL.

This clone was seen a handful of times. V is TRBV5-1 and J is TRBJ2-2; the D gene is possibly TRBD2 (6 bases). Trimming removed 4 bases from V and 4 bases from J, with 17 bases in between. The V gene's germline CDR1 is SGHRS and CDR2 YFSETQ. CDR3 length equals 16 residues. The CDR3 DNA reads TGCGCCAGCAGCCCGACGACTAGTAGGTCCACCGGGGAGCTGTTTTTT. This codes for CASSPTTSRSTGELFF. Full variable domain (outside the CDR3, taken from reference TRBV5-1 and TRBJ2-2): KAGVTQTPRYLIKTRGQQVTLSCSPISGHRSVSWYQQTPGQGLQFLFEYFSETQRNKGNFPGRFSGRQFSNSRSEMNVSTLELGDSALYLCASSPTTSRSTGELFFGEGSRLTVL.

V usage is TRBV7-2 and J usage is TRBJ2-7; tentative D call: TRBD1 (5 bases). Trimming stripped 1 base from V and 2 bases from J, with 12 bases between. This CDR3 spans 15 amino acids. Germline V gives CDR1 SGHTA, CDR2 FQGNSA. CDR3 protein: CASSLGTGLAYEQYF. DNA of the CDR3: TGTGCCAGCAGCTTAGGTACAGGCTTAGCCTACGAGCAGTACTTC.

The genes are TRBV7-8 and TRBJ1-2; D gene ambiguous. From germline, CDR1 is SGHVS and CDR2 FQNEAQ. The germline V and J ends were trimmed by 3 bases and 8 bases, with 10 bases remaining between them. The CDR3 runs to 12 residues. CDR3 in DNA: TGTGCCAGCAGCTTCGCGAGCGGCGGCTACACCTTC. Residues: CASSFASGGYTF.

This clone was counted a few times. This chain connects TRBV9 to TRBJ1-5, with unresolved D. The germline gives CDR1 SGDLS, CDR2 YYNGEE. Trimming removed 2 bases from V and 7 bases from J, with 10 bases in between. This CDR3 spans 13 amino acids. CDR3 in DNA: TGTGCCAGCAGCGTGGGCGTTGAACAGCCCCAGCATTTT. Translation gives CASSVGVEQPQHF.

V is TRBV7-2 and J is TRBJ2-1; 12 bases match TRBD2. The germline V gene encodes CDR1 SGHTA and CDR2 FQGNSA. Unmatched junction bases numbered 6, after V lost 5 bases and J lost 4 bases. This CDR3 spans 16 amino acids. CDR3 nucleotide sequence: TGTGCCAGCAGCAGACGGACTAGCGGGACATACAATGAGCAGTTCTTC. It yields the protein CASSRRTSGTYNEQFF.

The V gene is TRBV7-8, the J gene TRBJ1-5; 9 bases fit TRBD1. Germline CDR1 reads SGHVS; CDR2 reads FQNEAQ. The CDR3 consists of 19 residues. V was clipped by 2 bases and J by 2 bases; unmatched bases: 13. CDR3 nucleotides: TGTGCCAGCAGCTTAAGGATAGGGACAGGGTTTTTCGGCAATCAGCCCCAGCATTTT. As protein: CASSLRIGTGFFGNQPQHF.

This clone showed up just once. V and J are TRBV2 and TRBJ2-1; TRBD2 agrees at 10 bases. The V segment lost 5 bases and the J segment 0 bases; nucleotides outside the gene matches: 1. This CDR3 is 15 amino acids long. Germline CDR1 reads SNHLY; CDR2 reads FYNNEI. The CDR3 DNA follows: TGTGCCAGCAGTTCTAGCGGGAGCTCCTACAATGAGCAGTTCTTC. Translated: CASSSSGSSYNEQFF. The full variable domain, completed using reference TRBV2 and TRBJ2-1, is EPEVTQTPSHQVTQMGQEVILRCVPISNHLYFYWYRQILGQKVEFLVSFYNNEISEKSEIFDDQFSVERPDGSNFTLKIRSTKLEDSAMYFCASSSSGSSYNEQFFGPGTRLTVL.

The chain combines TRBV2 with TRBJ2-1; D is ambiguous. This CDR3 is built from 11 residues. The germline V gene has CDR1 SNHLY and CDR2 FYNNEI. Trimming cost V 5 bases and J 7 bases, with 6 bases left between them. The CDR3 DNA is TGTGCCAGCAGTAAGCTGAATGAGCAGTTCTTC. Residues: CASSKLNEQFF.

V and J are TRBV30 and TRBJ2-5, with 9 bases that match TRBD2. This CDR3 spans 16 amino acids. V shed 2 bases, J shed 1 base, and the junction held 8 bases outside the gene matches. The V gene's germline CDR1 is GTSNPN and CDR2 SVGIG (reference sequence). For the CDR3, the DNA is TGTGCCTGGAGTCCGGCGCGCGGGAGGGCCCAAGAGACCCAGTACTTC. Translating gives CAWSPARGRAQETQYF.

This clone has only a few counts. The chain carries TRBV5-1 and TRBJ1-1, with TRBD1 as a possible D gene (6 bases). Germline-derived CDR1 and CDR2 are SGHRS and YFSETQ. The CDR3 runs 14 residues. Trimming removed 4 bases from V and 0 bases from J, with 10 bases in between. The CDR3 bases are TGCGCCAGCAGCGGGGGACACTTGAACACTGAAGCTTTCTTT. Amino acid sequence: CASSGGHLNTEAFF. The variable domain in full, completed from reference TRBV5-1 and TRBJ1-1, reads KAGVTQTPRYLIKTRGQQVTLSCSPISGHRSVSWYQQTPGQGLQFLFEYFSETQRNKGNFPGRFSGRQFSNSRSEMNVSTLELGDSALYLCASSGGHLNTEAFFGQGTRLTVV.

The CDR3 loop is CASSQWGGLDGYTF. The CDR3 region has the DNA TGTGCCAGCAGCCAATGGGGGGGGTTGGATGGCTACACCTTC. This chain links TRBV14 with TRBJ1-2; TRBD1 is a possible D gene (5 bases). Germline V CDR1 and CDR2: SGHDN, FVKESK. V was cut by 2 bases and J by 6 bases, with 13 bases left in between. CDR3 length equals 14 residues.

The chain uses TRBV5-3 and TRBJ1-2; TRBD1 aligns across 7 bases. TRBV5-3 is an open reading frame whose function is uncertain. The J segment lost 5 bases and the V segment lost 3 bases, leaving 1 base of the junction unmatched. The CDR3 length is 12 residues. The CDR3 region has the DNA TGTGCCAGAAGCTCACAGGGGTATGGCTACACCTTC. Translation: CARSSQGYGYTF.

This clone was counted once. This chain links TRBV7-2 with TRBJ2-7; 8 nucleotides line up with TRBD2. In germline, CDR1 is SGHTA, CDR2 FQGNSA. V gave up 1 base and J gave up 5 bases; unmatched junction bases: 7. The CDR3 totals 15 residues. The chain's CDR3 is CASSLEFGGANEQYF. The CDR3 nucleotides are TGTGCCAGCAGCTTAGAATTCGGGGGGGCCAACGAGCAGTACTTC.

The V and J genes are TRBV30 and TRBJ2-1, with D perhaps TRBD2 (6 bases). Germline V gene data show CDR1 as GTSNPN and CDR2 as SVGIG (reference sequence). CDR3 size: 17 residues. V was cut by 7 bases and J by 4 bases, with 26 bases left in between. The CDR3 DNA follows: TGTGCCTCAACTACTCCGGACTGGCGGGGAGTATACAATGAGCAGTTCTTC. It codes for CASTTPDWRGVYNEQFF.

CDR3 nucleotides: TGTGCCAGCAGCGGGGGCGGCGGGAGGGCCCCAGATACGCAGTATTTT. It is translated as CASSGGGGRAPDTQYF. The rearrangement links TRBV9 to TRBJ2-3; 9 bases agree with TRBD2. Trimming took 3 bases from V and 4 from J; bases not matched to a gene: 9. CDR1 SGDLS and CDR2 YYNGEE come from the germline V gene. The CDR3 is 16 residues long.

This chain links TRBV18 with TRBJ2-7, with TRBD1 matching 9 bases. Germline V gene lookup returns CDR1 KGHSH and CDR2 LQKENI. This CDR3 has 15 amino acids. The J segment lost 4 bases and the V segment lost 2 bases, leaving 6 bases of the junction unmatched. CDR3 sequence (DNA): TGTGCCAGCTCACCAACAGGGGGCTTGGCATACGAGCAGTACTTC. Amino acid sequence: CASSPTGGLAYEQYF.

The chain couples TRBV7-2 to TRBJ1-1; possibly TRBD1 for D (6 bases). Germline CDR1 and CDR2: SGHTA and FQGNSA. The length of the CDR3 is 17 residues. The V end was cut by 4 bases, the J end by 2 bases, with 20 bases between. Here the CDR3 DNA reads TGTGCCAGCAGCTGGACAGAGGTCCGGCTTCTAAACACTGAAGCTTTCTTT. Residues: CASSWTEVRLLNTEAFF.

In DNA, the CDR3 is TGTGCCTGGAGTGTGGGGACTAGCGGGATGAATGAGCAGTTCTTC. Translating gives CAWSVGTSGMNEQFF. The V call is TRBV30, the J call TRBJ2-1, with 13 bases aligning to TRBD2. Germline V gene data show CDR1 as GTSNPN and CDR2 as SVGIG (reference sequence). V gave up 0 bases and J gave up 7 bases; unmatched junction bases: 3. CDR3 length: 15 amino acids.

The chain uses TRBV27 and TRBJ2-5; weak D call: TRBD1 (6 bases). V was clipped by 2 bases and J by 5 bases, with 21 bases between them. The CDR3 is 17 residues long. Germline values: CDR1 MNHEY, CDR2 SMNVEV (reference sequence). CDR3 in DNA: TGTGCCAGCAGTTTACTAGTGAAGGGGGTCAAACGTGAGACCCAGTACTTC. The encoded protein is CASSLLVKGVKRETQYF.

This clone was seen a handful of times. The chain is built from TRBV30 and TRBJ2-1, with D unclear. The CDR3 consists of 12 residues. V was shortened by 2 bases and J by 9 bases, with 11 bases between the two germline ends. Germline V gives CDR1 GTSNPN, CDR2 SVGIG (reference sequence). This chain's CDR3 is CAWSRSVGEQFF. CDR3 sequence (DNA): TGTGCCTGGAGTCGGAGCGTCGGTGAGCAGTTCTTC.

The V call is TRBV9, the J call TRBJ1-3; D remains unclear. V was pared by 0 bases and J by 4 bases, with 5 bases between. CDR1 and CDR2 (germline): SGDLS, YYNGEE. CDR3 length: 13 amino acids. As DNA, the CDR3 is TGTGCCAGCAGCGTAGTAGAAGGAAACACCATATATTTT. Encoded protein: CASSVVEGNTIYF.

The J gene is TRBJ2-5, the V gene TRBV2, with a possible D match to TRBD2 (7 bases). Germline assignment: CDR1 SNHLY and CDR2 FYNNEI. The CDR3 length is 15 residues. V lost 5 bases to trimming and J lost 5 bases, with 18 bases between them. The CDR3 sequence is CASSTGGGGEETQYF. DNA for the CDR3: TGTGCCAGCAGTACTGGAGGGGGGGGAGAGGAGACCCAGTACTTC.